This TCR beta chain was profiled in a study of CD8 T cells in Susac syndrome. Healthy donors were controls matched for age and sex. The authors negatively isolated CD8+ and CD4+ T cells and FACS-enriched TEMRA cells. Random hexamers served to reverse transcribe roughly 0.5 to 1 ug RNA. A multiplex approach, immunoSEQ multiplex PCR, amplified TCR beta CDR3 across 54 Vbeta and 13 Jbeta. One entry per CDR3 protein results from TCRdb running MiXCR on the immunoSEQ multiplex PCR reads. Of around 200,000 distinct CDR3 sequences listed, around 95% are singletons. This clonotype was counted once. CDR3 length equals 12 residues. V lost 6 bases to trimming and J lost 4 bases, with 10 bases between them. CDR1 is DFQATT, CDR2 SNEGSKA, per germline (reference sequence).

The TCR was taken from a human donor in good health. The source material was CD4+ T cells from PBMCs. The chain combines TRBV20-1 with TRBJ1-5, with D possibly TRBD1 on 6 matching bases. CDR3: CSAEGGNQPQHF. CDR3 sequence (DNA): TGCAGTGCGGAGGGGGGGAATCAGCCCCAGCATTTT.